This T cell receptor (beta chain) was profiled in a study of T cell repertoires in cytomegalovirus infection. About the study: Both a matching HLA type and CMV infection were indicated by public TCR beta signatures.

On this clonotype: The antigen remains undetermined.

The study's findings and limits: In two of eight donors, the top clonotype was HLA-C-restricted CMV-specific. Cumulative frequency (of public TCR beta family members) identified carriers of CMV plus the relevant HLA.

Per the germline V gene, CDR1 is MNHEY and CDR2 is SVGAGI. The CDR3 runs 13 residues. V shed 10 bases and J 1 base; nucleotides not matched to a gene: 7. TCRdb passed the reads through MiXCR, listing each CDR3 protein once. This sample has around 530,000 distinct CDR3 sequences, with more than 20% found just once. This clonotype originated in a human donor in good health (CMV status not recorded). Some clones in this sample may be carry-over from other donors' samples. The sample comprised PBMCs. The V and J genes are TRBV6-5 and TRBJ2-7, with TRBD2 matching 7 bases. CDR3 DNA: TGTGCCACCGGGACTACGGGGTCCTACGAGCAGTACTTC. Amino acids: CATGTTGSYEQYF.